The 3 T cell receptor beta chains presented below share a single source sample, sequenced in a study of T-cell reconstitution after alpha-beta-depleted transplantation in children. Unique molecular identifiers tagged the TCRbeta library. Using its own MiXCR run on the PCR reads, TCRdb lists one record per CDR3 protein. Seen here are about 580,000 distinct CDR3 sequences, about 23% observed once, and the top ten hold about 14%. Sample: PBMCs, mostly from graft donor cells, taken 360 days after TCRalphabeta/CD19-depleted stem cell transplant. The receptors shown here come from a boy under three years old who had a stem cell transplant for acute myeloid leukemia, so the T cells may come from the graft donor.

This clonotype came up many times. CDR3 loop: CASSPLPTSIAGELFF. For the CDR3, the DNA is TGTGCCAGCAGTCCCCTCCCAACTAGCATTGCGGGGGAGCTGTTTTTT. V and J are TRBV12-3 or TRBV12-4 and TRBJ2-2; D is perhaps TRBD2 (6 bases). The CDR3 runs 16 residues. V was pared by 5 bases and J by 8 bases, with 21 bases between.

This chain links TRBV4-1 with TRBJ2-7; D uncertain. This CDR3 is built from 13 residues. Per germline, CDR1 MGHRA and CDR2 YSYEKL. Trimming stripped 0 bases from V and 7 bases from J, with 10 bases between. CDR3 nucleotides: TGCGCCAGCAGCCAAGATCTGGAACGGGAGCAGTACGTC. Protein product: CASSQDLEREQYV.

The chain's CDR3 is CASRGPSSYEQYV. The DNA of the CDR3 is TGTGCCAGCAGGGGACCTAGCTCCTACGAGCAGTACGTC. The rearrangement links TRBV12-3 or TRBV12-4 to TRBJ2-7; D possibly uses TRBD1 or TRBD2 (5 bases each). The ends were cut back, 6 bases at V and 0 bases at J, with 9 bases in the middle. The CDR3 spans 13 residues.